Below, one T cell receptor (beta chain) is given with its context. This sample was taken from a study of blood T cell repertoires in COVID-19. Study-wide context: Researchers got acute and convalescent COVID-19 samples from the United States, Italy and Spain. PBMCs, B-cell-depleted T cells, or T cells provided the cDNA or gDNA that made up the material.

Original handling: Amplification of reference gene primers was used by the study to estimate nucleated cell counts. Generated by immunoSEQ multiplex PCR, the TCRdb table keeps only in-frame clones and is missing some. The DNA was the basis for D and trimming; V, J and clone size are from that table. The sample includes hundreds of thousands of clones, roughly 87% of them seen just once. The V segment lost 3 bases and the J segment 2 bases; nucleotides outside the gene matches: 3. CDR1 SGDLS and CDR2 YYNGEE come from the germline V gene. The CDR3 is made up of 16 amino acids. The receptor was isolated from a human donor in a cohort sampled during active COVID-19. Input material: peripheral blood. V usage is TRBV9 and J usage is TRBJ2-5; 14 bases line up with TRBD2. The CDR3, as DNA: TGTGCCAGCAGCGCAGGGACTAGCGGGGGACAAGAGACCCAGTACTTC. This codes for CASSAGTSGGQETQYF.